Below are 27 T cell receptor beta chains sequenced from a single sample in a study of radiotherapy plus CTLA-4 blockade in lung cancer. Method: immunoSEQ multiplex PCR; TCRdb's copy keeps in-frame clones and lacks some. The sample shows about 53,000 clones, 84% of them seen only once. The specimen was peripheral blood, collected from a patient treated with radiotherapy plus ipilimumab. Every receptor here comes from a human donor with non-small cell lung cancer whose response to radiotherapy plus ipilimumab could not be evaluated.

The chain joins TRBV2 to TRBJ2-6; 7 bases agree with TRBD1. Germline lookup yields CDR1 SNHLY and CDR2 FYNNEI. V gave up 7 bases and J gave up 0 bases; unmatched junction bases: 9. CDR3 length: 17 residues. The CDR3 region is CASNTDRPTSGANVLTF. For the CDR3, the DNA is TGTGCCAGCAATACGGACAGGCCAACCTCTGGGGCCAACGTCCTGACTTTC.

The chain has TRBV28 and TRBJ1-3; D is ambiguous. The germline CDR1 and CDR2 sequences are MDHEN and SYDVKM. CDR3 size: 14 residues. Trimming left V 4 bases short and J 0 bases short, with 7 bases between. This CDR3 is CASSSGYSGNTIYF. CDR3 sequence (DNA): TGTGCCAGCAGTTCAGGATACTCTGGAAACACCATATATTTT. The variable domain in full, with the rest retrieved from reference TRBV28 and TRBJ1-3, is DVKVTQSSRYLVKRTGEKVFLECVQDMDHENMFWYRQDPGLGLRLIYFSYDVKMKEKGDIPEGYSVSREKKERFSLILESASTNQTSMYLCASSSGYSGNTIYFGEGSWLTVV.

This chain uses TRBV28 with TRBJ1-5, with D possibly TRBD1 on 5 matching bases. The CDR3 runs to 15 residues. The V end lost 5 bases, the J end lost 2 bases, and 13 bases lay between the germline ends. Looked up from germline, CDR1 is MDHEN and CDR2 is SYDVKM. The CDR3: CASSIPGGGNQPQHF. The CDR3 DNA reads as TGTGCCAGCAGTATCCCCGGGGGGGGCAATCAGCCCCAGCATTTT.

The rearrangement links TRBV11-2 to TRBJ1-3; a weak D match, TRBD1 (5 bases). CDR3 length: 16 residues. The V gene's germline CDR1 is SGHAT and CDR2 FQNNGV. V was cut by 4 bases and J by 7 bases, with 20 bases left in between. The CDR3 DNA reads TGTGCCAGCAGCTCCCTCACTGGGGCCCGGATTAACACCATATATTTT. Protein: CASSSLTGARINTIYF.

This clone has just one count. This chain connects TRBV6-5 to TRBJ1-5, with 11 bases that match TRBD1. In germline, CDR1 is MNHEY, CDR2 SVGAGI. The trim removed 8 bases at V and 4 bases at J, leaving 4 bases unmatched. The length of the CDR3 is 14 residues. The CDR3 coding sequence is TGTGCCAGCCGGGACAGGGGGACAAATCAGCCCCAGCATTTT. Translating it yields CASRDRGTNQPQHF.

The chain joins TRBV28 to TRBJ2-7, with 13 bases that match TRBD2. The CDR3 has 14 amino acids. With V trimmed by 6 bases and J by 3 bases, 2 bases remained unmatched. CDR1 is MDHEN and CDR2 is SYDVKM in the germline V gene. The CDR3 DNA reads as TGTGCCAGCAGGCGACTAGCGGGAGGCTACGAGCAGTACTTC. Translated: CASRRLAGGYEQYF.

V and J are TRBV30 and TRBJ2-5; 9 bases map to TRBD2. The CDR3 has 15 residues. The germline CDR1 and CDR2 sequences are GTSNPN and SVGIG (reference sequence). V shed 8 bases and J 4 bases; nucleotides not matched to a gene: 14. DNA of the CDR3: TGTGCCGCCGGGGGCGGGAGGGCCGGTGGAGAGACCCAGTACTTC. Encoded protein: CAAGGGRAGGETQYF.

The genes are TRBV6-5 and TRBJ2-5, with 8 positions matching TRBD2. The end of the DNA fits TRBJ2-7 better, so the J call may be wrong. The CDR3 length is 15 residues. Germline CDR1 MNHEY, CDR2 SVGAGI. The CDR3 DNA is TGTGCCAGCAGTTACTCAGCGGGAGATAGGTACGAGCAGTACTTC. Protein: CASSYSAGDRYEQYF.

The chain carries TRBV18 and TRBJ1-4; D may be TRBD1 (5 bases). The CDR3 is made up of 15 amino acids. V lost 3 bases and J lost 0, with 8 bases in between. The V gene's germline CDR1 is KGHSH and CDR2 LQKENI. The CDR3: CASSPTASTNEKLFF. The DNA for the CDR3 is TGTGCCAGCTCACCGACAGCTTCAACTAATGAAAAACTGTTTTTT.

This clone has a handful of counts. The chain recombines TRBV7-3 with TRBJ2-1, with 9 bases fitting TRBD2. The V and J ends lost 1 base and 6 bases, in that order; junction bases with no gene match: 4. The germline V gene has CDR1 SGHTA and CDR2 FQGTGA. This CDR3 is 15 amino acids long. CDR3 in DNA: TGTGCCAGCAGCTTAATTGCGGGAGGGGGCAATGAGCAGTTCTTC. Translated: CASSLIAGGGNEQFF.

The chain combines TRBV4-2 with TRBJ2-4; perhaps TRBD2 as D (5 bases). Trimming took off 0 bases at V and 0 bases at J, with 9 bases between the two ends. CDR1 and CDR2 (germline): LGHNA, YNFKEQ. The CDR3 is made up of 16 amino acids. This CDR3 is CASSQEPGIAKNIQYF. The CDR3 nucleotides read TGTGCCAGCAGCCAAGAACCCGGGATAGCCAAAAACATTCAGTACTTC.

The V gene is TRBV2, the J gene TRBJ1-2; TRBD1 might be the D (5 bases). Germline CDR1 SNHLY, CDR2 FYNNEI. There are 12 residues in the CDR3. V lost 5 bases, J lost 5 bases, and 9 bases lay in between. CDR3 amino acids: CASSIGTYGYTF. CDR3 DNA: TGTGCCAGCAGTATCGGGACTTATGGCTACACCTTC.

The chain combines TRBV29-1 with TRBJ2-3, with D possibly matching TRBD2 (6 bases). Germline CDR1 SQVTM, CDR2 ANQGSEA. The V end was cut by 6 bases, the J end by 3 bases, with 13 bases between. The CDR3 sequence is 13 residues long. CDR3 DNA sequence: TGCAGCGTGACGGGAGTCGATACAGATACGCAGTATTTT. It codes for CSVTGVDTDTQYF.

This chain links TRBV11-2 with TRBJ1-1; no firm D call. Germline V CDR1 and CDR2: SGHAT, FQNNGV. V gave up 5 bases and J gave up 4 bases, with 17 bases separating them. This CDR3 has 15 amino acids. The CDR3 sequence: CASSLTSRGTTEAFF. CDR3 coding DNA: TGTGCCAGCAGCCTAACCTCCCGGGGAACCACTGAAGCTTTCTTT.

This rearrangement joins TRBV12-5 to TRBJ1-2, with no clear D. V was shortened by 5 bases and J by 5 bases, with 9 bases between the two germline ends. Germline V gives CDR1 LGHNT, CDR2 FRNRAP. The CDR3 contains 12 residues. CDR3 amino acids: CASGIELYGYTF. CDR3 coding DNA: TGTGCTAGTGGTATCGAGTTATATGGCTACACCTTC.

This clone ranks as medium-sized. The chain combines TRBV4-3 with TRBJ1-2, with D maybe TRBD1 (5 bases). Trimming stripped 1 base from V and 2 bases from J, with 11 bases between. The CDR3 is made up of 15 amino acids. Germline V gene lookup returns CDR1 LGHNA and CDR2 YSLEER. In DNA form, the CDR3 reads TGCGCCAGCAGCCAAGCAGGGTGGGAAAACTATGGCTACACCTTC. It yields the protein CASSQAGWENYGYTF.

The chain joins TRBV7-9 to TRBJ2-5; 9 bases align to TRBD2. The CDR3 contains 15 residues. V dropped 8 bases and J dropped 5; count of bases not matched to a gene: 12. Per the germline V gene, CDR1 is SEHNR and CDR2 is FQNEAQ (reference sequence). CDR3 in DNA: TGTGCCAGCGGCCTCGGGGCGGGAGGGCCGGAGACCCAGTACTTC. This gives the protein CASGLGAGGPETQYF.

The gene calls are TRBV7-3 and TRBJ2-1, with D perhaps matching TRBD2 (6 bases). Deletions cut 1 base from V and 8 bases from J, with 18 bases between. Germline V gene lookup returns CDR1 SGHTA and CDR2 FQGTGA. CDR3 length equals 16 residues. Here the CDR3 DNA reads TGTGCCAGCAGCTTAAAGCTGCGCGGGGCCGGGGATGAGCAGTTCTTC. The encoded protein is CASSLKLRGAGDEQFF.

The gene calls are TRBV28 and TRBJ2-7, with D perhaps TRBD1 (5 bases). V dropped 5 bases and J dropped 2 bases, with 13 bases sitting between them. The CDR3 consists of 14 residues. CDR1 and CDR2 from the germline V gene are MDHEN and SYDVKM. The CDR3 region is CASSPGHRTYEQYF. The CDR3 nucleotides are TGTGCCAGCAGTCCAGGACACCGGACCTACGAGCAGTACTTC.

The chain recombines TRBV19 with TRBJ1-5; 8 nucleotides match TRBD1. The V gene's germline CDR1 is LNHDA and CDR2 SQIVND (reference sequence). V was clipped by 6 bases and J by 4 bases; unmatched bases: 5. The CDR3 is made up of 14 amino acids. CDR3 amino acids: CASSQGAGNQPQHF. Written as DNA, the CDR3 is TGTGCCAGTAGCCAGGGGGCAGGAAATCAGCCCCAGCATTTT.

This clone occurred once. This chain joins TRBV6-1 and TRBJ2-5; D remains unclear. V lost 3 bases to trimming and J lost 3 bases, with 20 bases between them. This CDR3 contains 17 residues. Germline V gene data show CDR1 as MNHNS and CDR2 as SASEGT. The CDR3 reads CASSDTTEANREETQYF. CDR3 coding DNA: TGTGCCAGCAGTGACACGACCGAAGCAAACAGAGAAGAGACCCAGTACTTC.

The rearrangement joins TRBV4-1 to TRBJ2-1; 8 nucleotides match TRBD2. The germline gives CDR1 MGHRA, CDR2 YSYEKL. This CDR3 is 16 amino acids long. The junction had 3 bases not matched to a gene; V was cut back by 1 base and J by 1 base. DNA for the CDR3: TGCGCCAGCAGCCAAGGACTAGCGTATTCCTACAATGAGCAGTTCTTC. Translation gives CASSQGLAYSYNEQFF.

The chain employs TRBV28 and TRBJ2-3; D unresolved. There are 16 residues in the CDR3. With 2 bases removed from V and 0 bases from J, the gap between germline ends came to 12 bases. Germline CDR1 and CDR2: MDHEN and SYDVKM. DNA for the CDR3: TGTGCCAGCAGTTTAAGTAACAGTCACAGCACAGATACGCAGTATTTT. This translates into CASSLSNSHSTDTQYF.

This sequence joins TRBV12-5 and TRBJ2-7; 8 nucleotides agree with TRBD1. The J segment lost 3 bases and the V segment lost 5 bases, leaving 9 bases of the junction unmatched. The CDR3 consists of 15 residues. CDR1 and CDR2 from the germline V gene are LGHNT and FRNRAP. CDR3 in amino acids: CASGPGTGFFYEQYF. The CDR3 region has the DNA TGTGCTAGTGGTCCCGGGACAGGCTTCTTCTACGAGCAGTACTTC. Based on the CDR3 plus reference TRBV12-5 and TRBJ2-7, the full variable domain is DARVTQTPRHKVTEMGQEVTMRCQPILGHNTVFWYRQTMMQGLELLAYFRNRAPLDDSGMPKDRFSAEMPDATLATLKIQPSEPRDSAVYFCASGPGTGFFYEQYFGPGTRLTVT.

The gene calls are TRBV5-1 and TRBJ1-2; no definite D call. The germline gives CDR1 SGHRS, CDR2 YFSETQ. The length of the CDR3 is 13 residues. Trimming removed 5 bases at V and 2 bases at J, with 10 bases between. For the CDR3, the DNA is TGCGCCAGCAGGCCAGACTCCAACTATGGCTACACCTTC. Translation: CASRPDSNYGYTF.

The CDR3 DNA follows: TGTGCCAGCAGCTTGCAACAGGCGACCACAGATACGCAGTATTTT. The encoded protein is CASSLQQATTDTQYF. This rearrangement joins TRBV7-9 to TRBJ2-3; D possibly corresponds to TRBD1 (5 bases). The length of the CDR3 is 15 residues. Germline assignment: CDR1 SEHNR and CDR2 FQNEAQ (reference sequence). Trimming removed 3 bases at V and 2 bases at J, with 12 bases between.

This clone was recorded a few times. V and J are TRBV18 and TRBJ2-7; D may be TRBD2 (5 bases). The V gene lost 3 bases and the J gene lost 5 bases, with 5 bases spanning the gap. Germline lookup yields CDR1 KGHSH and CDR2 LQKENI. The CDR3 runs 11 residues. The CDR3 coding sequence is TGTGCCAGCTCACCCGGGGACGAGCAGTACTTC. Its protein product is CASSPGDEQYF. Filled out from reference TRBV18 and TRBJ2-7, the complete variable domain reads NAGVMQNPRHLVRRRGQEARLRCSPMKGHSHVYWYRQLPEEGLKFMVYLQKENIIDESGMPKERFSAEFPKEGPSILRIQQVVRGDSAAYFCASSPGDEQYFGPGTRLTVT.